This TCR beta chain was retrieved from a study of T cells expressing NK-cell markers. Across the whole study: Obtained from sorted CD3+CD56+NKG2C+, CD3+CD56+NKG2C- and CD3+CD56-NKG2C+ T cells were the TCR beta repertoires. With respect to HCMV, most of the eight sequenced donors were seropositive, and one was seronegative.

Findings and caveats of the study: A range of about 1.0-7.5% of CD8+ T cells consisted of dominant NKG2C+ clonotypes in several donors.

A note on this clonotype: Its antigen is undetermined.

The CDR3 runs 15 residues. Germline V gives CDR1 MNHNS, CDR2 SASEGT. 5'RACE template switching built TCR beta cDNA with unique molecular identifiers. Reprocessing the 5' RACE reads, TCRdb reports a single entry for every CDR3 protein and omits DNA. There are over 150,000 distinct CDR3 sequences in the sample, with around 20% held by the top ten. Sequencing was performed on blood T cells: a sorted CD56 or NKG2C T cell subset, CD4+ or CD8+ T cells, or bulk PBMC T cells (not recorded which). This chain connects TRBV6-1 to TRBJ1-2. This receptor was obtained from a man aged 18 to 69 in good health. CDR3 loop: CASSPLDTRIYGYTF.